The table lists the clone carrying this T cell receptor beta chain with a count of one. The data were obtained in a study of blood T cell repertoires in COVID-19. Study information: Acute and convalescent COVID-19 samples came from the United States, Italy and Spain. T cells, B-cell-depleted T cells, or PBMCs supplied cDNA or gDNA.

Source study methods: Cell counts per sample came from amplifying reference gene primers. Only in-frame clones appear in the TCRdb table, and some are missing; sequencing was by immunoSEQ multiplex PCR. D and trimming come from the DNA, and the V and J calls and clone size come from that table. The sample comprises under 75,000 clones, about four fifths of which are singletons, and about 16% rests with the top ten. The CDR3 loop spans 16 amino acids. V was cut by 0 bases and J by 5 bases, with 17 bases left in between. CDR1 is LGHNT and CDR2 is FRNRAP in the germline V gene. Sequencing was carried out using peripheral blood. The origin of this receptor is a man aged 55 to 70 with COVID-19, enrolled during active disease. V and J are TRBV12-5 and TRBJ2-7; D possibly corresponds to TRBD2 (7 bases). CDR3 sequence (DNA): TGTGCTAGTGGTTTGGTACTTGGTCGGGGGGCCAACGAGCAGTACTTC. Residues: CASGLVLGRGANEQYF.